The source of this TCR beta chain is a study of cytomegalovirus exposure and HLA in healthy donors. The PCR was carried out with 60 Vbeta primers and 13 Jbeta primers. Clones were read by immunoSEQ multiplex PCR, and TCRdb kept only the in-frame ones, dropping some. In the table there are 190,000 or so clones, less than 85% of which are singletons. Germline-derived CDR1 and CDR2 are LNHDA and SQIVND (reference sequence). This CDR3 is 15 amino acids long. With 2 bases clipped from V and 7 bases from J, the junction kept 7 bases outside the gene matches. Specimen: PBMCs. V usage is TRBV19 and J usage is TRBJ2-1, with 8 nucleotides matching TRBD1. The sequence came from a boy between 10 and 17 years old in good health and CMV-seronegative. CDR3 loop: CASSIKRQGMNEQFF. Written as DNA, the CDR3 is TGTGCCAGTAGTATAAAGCGACAGGGGATGAATGAGCAGTTCTTC.